This TCR beta chain was observed in a study of cytomegalovirus exposure and HLA in healthy donors. Findings and caveats of the study: The classifier was said to identify cytomegalovirus status with high specificity and sensitivity. For most subjects, TCR beta sequences were reported to predict HLA-A and HLA-B alleles with accuracy. Sequencing likely caused a cluster of highly shared sequence variants. Later analysis identified a missense DCLRE1C variant that was linked to TCR beta V- and J-gene trimming.

V shed 5 bases and J shed 2 bases, with 16 bases lying between them. Per the germline V gene, CDR1 is SGHTA and CDR2 is FQGNSA. The CDR3 extends over 16 amino acids. This clone was seen more than once but under ten times. Its antigen is not known. PCR primers comprised 60 Vbeta and 13 Jbeta primers. The table came from immunoSEQ multiplex PCR; TCRdb's copy has only in-frame clones and leaves some out. Among roughly 190,000 clones listed, about 79% were seen once. This chain links TRBV7-2 with TRBJ1-3; TRBD1 might be the D (5 bases). The sequenced sample consisted of PBMCs. The TCR originated in a woman between 45 and 60 years old in good health and CMV-seronegative. The CDR3 loop is CASSPIQALTGNTIYF. CDR3 bases: TGTGCCAGCAGCCCCATACAGGCACTAACTGGAAACACCATATATTTT.